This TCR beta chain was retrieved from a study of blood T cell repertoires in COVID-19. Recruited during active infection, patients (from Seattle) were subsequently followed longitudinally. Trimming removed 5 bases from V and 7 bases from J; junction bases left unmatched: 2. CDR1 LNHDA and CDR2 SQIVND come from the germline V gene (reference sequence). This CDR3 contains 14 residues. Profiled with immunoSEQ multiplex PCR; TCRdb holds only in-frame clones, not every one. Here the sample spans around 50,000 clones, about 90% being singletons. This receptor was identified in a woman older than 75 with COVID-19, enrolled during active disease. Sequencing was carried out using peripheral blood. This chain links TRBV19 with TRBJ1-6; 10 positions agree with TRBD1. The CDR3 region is CASSEGQGNSPLHF. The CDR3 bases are TGTGCCAGTAGTGAGGGACAGGGGAATTCACCCCTCCACTTT.